A single sample is the source of the 18 T cell receptor beta chains below, sequenced in a study of identical twins. Each CDR3 protein gets one entry after TCRdb re-called the 5' RACE reads with MiXCR. The repertoire includes 350,000 to 450,000 distinct CDR3 sequences, around 18% of them detected once, and 9.5% to 15% sits in the top ten. The sample comprised naive T cells sorted from blood. These receptors all come from a man in his forties or fifties in good health.

The rearrangement uses TRBV29-1 and TRBJ2-5, with 10 nucleotides matching TRBD1. The V segment lost 1 base and the J segment 2 bases; nucleotides outside the gene matches: 13. The germline V gene has CDR1 SQVTM and CDR2 ANQGSEA. The CDR3 covers 18 residues. The CDR3 nucleotides read TGCAGCGTTGAAGTTTTGCTCCCGGGACAGGGGAAACAAGAGACCCAGTACTTC. As protein: CSVEVLLPGQGKQETQYF.

CDR3 nucleotides: TGCAGTGCCCCGGACAGGGGGTATGCGCCCCAGCATTTT. Its protein is CSAPDRGYAPQHF. The V and J genes are TRBV20-1 and TRBJ1-5; 10 bases map to TRBD1. Germline V gene lookup returns CDR1 DFQATT and CDR2 SNEGSKA (reference sequence). V was clipped by 6 bases and J by 9 bases; unmatched bases: 8. The length of the CDR3 is 13 residues.

The chain is built from TRBV27 and TRBJ2-1; D gene unclear. Looked up from germline, CDR1 is MNHEY and CDR2 is SMNVEV (reference sequence). The CDR3 extends over 11 amino acids. Trimming removed 6 bases at V and 10 bases at J, with 10 bases between. The CDR3 region is CASSRMGEQFF. The CDR3 region has the DNA TGTGCCAGCAGCCGAATGGGGGAGCAGTTCTTC.

This clonotype was observed at least ten times. The chain recombines TRBV5-1 with TRBJ2-3; weak D call: TRBD1 (6 bases). The CDR3 runs to 15 residues. Germline assignment: CDR1 SGHRS and CDR2 YFSETQ. The V gene lost 2 bases and the J gene lost 3 bases, with 13 bases spanning the gap. The CDR3 DNA reads TGCGCCAGCAGCTTCCGGGACAAGAGTACAGATACGCAGTATTTT. Encoded protein: CASSFRDKSTDTQYF.

The rearrangement uses TRBV2 and TRBJ2-7, with D maybe TRBD1 (5 bases). The CDR3 loop spans 14 amino acids. Deletions cut 1 base from V and 3 bases from J, with 10 bases between. Germline V gene lookup returns CDR1 SNHLY and CDR2 FYNNEI. Here the CDR3 reads CASSEGGSRYEQYF. CDR3 DNA: TGTGCCAGCAGTGAAGGGGGCAGCCGCTACGAGCAGTACTTC.

This clonotype was seen only a few times. V is TRBV29-1 and J is TRBJ2-1, with D uncertain. V was pared by 4 bases and J by 8 bases, with 18 bases between. The CDR3 contains 14 residues. The germline gives CDR1 SQVTM, CDR2 ANQGSEA. The CDR3 is CSVGAGITGYEQFF. CDR3 coding DNA: TGCAGCGTTGGGGCCGGAATCACGGGCTATGAGCAGTTCTTC.

The count of this clonotype is one. V is TRBV15 and J is TRBJ2-1; perhaps D is TRBD1 or TRBD2 (5 bases each). In germline, CDR1 is LNHNV, CDR2 YYDKDF (reference sequence). This CDR3 has 16 residues. The germline V and J ends were trimmed by 1 base and 7 bases, with 17 bases remaining between them. The CDR3 DNA follows: TGTGCCACCAGCAGAGCTCGTGCCGGGGCCCGGAATGAGCAGTTCTTC. This gives the protein CATSRARAGARNEQFF. The variable domain in full, with the rest retrieved from reference TRBV15 and TRBJ2-1, is DAMVIQNPRYQVTQFGKPVTLSCSQTLNHNVMYWYQQKSSQAPKLLFHYYDKDFNNEADTPDNFQSRRPNTSFCFLDIRSPGLGDTAMYLCATSRARAGARNEQFFGPGTRLTVL.

The chain uses TRBV3-1 and TRBJ2-1; D is ambiguous. The CDR3 is 15 residues long. Germline V CDR1 and CDR2: LGHDT, YNNKEL (reference sequence). The V and J ends lost 4 bases and 2 bases respectively, with 12 bases between them. The CDR3 region is CASSRTEGTYNEQFF. The CDR3 DNA sequence: TGTGCCAGCAGCCGGACCGAAGGGACCTACAATGAGCAGTTCTTC.

The chain recombines TRBV5-1 with TRBJ2-2, with a possible D match to TRBD2 (7 bases). This CDR3 spans 19 amino acids. Germline V CDR1 and CDR2: SGHRS, YFSETQ. Trimming took 0 bases from V and 0 from J, leaving 18 bases between them. The CDR3: CASSLAYGGQRPNTGELFF. Written as DNA, the CDR3 is TGCGCCAGCAGCTTGGCCTACGGGGGGCAACGGCCGAACACCGGGGAGCTGTTTTTT.

This clonotype was picked up many times. The rearrangement uses TRBV20-1 and TRBJ2-2; tentatively, D is TRBD2 (6 bases). The length of the CDR3 is 14 residues. CDR1 and CDR2 (germline): DFQATT, SNEGSKA (reference sequence). V was clipped by 6 bases and J by 6 bases, with 17 bases between them. CDR3 protein: CSARDGGSAGELFF. Written as DNA, the CDR3 is TGCAGTGCCAGGGATGGGGGGAGCGCCGGGGAGCTGTTTTTT.

This clonotype came up many times. The CDR3 bases are TGCAGTGCCGTTGGACTAGAAGGGTCCCAGTACTTC. Protein: CSAVGLEGSQYF. The chain combines TRBV20-1 with TRBJ2-5, with 7 bases aligning to TRBD2. The germline gives CDR1 DFQATT, CDR2 SNEGSKA (reference sequence). The CDR3 has 12 residues. V was clipped by 6 bases and J by 9 bases; unmatched bases: 10.

This clonotype was seen many times. The chain carries TRBV5-4 and TRBJ2-5, with 9 bases identical to TRBD1. The CDR3 runs to 16 residues. Per germline, CDR1 SGHNT and CDR2 YYREEE (reference sequence). Trimming cost V 2 bases and J 4 bases; bases outside gene matches: 9. This chain's CDR3 is CASSLATGGRGETQYF. The CDR3 nucleotides read TGTGCCAGCAGCTTAGCCACAGGGGGCAGGGGAGAGACCCAGTACTTC.

On this clonotype: This may stem from a read error, because a much larger clone lies one nucleotide away. As the CDR3 is not closed by the conserved phenylalanine or tryptophan, this likely results from a read error. The V gene is TRBV10-3, the J gene TRBJ2-7; 7 bases agree with TRBD1. The CDR3 is made up of 15 amino acids. Germline values: CDR1 ENHRY, CDR2 SYGVKD. V was pared by 7 bases and J by 0 bases, with 9 bases of the junction left unmatched. CDR3 region: CAITFGQDNSYEQYS. The DNA for the CDR3 is TGTGCCATCACTTTCGGACAGGACAACTCCTACGAGCAGTACTCC.

The chain carries TRBV9 and TRBJ2-7, with 7 bases aligning to TRBD2. Unmatched junction bases numbered 5, after V lost 4 bases and J lost 1 base. Germline CDR1 reads SGDLS; CDR2 reads YYNGEE. The CDR3 sequence is 14 residues long. The CDR3 sequence is CASSREGPSYEQYF. The CDR3 region has the DNA TGTGCCAGCAGCAGGGAGGGCCCTTCCTACGAGCAGTACTTC. The complete variable domain, with remaining parts taken from reference TRBV9 and TRBJ2-7, reads DSGVTQTPKHLITATGQRVTLRCSPRSGDLSVYWYQQSLDQGLQFLIQYYNGEERAKGNILERFSAQQFPDLHSELNLSSLELGDSALYFCASSREGPSYEQYFGPGTRLTVT.

This clonotype was seen ten or more times. V is TRBV29-1 and J is TRBJ2-1, with a weak D call TRBD1 (6 bases). The V and J ends lost 2 bases and 5 bases respectively, with 16 bases between them. Looked up from germline, CDR1 is SQVTM and CDR2 is ANQGSEA. The CDR3 runs to 15 residues. DNA of the CDR3: TGCAGCGTTGAACACAGGGAGACAGCGCACAATGAGCAGTTCTTC. This encodes CSVEHRETAHNEQFF.

About this clonotype itself: A read error may account for a junction end that differs from germline. The chain is built from TRBV12-3 or TRBV12-4 and TRBJ1-4, with 8 nucleotides matching TRBD1. This CDR3 is 14 amino acids long. Here the CDR3 reads CPSSFKTGAEKLFF. Written as DNA, the CDR3 is TGTCCCAGCAGTTTTAAGACAGGGGCCGAAAAACTGTTTTTT.

This clonotype was counted between two and nine times. V gene TRBV6-5 combines with J gene TRBJ2-5; D unresolved. CDR1 is MNHEY and CDR2 is SVGAGI in the germline V gene. This CDR3 has 15 amino acids. Trimming stripped 0 bases from V and 4 bases from J, with 12 bases between. Here the CDR3 reads CASSYSRPSRETQYF. The CDR3 nucleotides are TGTGCCAGCAGTTACTCTAGGCCGTCCAGAGAGACCCAGTACTTC.

The gene calls are TRBV6-1 and TRBJ2-5; D gene unclear. This CDR3 is built from 13 residues. Germline V gene data show CDR1 as MNHNS and CDR2 as SASEGT. Between the trimmed V and J ends, which lost 7 bases and 1 base, there was a span of 10 bases. CDR3 DNA: TGTGCCAGCACCATTCCGGGCCAAGAGACCCAGTACTTC. It encodes CASTIPGQETQYF.